This TCR beta chain was sequenced in a study of persistence of HIV-infected CD4 T cells. Stimulation used 9 to 10 ug/mL lysate from CMV-infected fibroblasts. CD40L/CD69 double-negative CD45RO-high memory CD4+ T cells were collected. This was the immunoSEQ version 4 assay in survey mode. Repertoires were generated with immunoSEQ multiplex PCR, while TCRdb's copy carries only in-frame clones and drops some. The repertoire has 35,000 to 40,000 clones, 80% of them found once; the top ten carry around 1.5%. Remarks on this clone: Its antigen is not identified.

Sequencing used CD4+ T cells sorted from PBMCs after approximately 18-hour stimulation, obtained from a patient who received antiretroviral therapy. The clonotype originates from an adult man with HIV who was CMV-seropositive.

This CDR3 is CASSLGITGELFF. The DNA for the CDR3 is TGTGCCAGCAGTCTGGGGATCACCGGGGAGCTGTTTTTT. The chain couples TRBV14 to TRBJ2-2; D is unclear. Trimming cost V 6 bases and J 4 bases, with 9 bases left between them. The CDR3 sequence is 13 residues long. Germline-derived CDR1 and CDR2 are SGHDN and FVKESK.